The sequence of this T cell receptor beta chain was determined in a study of T cell repertoires in ileal Crohn's disease. Study summary: Thiopurines (under 12) or anti-TNF agents (more than 17) were given postoperatively to about half. Study-wide results and limits: Within the first postoperative year, endoscopy came at median roughly seven months. Endoscopic recurrence occurred in every patient whose clonality exceeded 26.8%.

Regarding time point: neoterminal ileum biopsy at postoperative endoscopy, about 6 months after surgery. Worth noting for this clone: Antigen: not known.

Germline assignment: CDR1 SGHTA and CDR2 FQGTGA. The CDR3 spans 15 residues. J lost 3 bases, V lost 0 bases, and 3 bases had no gene match. Repertoires were generated with immunoSEQ multiplex PCR, while TCRdb's copy carries only in-frame clones and drops some. The sample includes about 4,000 clones, 85% of them seen just once. The sequence was obtained from an adult with Crohn's disease. Input material: ileal tissue. The chain has TRBV7-3 and TRBJ2-3; 7 nucleotides agree with TRBD2. The CDR3 protein is CASSLTAGETDTQYF. CDR3 in DNA: TGTGCCAGCAGCTTAACGGCGGGGGAAACAGATACGCAGTATTTT.